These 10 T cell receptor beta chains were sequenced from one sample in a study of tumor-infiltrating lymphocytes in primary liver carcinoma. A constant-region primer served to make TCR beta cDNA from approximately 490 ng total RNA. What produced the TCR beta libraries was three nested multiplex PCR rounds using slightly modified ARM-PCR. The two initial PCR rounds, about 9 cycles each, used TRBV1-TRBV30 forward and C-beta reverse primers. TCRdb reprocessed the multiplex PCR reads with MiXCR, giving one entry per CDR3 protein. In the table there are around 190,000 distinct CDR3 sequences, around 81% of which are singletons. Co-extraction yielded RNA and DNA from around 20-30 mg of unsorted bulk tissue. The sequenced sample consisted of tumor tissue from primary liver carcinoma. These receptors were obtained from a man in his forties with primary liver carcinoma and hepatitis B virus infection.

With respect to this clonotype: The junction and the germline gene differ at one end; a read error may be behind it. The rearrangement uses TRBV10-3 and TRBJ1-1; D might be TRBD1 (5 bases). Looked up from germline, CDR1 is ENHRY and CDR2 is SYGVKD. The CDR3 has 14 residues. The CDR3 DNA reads TGTGCCATCAGTTACGACAGCGTGAACACTGAAACTCTCTTT. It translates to CAISYDSVNTETLF.

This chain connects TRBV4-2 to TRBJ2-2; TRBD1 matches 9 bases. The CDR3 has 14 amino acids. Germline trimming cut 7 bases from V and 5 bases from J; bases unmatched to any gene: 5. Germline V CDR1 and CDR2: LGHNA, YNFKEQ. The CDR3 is CASTGTGKTGELFF. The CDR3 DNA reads TGTGCCAGCACTGGGACAGGGAAGACCGGGGAGCTGTTTTTT.

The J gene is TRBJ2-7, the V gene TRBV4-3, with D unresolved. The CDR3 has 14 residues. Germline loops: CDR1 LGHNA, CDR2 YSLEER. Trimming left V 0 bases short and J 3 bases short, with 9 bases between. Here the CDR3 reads CASSQDRTFYEQYF. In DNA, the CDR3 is TGCGCCAGCAGCCAAGATCGGACGTTCTACGAGCAGTACTTC.

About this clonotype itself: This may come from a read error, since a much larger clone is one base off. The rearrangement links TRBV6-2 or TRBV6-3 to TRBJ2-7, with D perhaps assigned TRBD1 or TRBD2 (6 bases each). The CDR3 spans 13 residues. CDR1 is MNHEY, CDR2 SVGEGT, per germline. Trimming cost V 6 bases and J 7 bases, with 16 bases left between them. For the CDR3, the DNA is TGTGCCAGCAGGGGGGGCTCCCACAAGGAGCAGTACTTC. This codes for CASRGGSHKEQYF.

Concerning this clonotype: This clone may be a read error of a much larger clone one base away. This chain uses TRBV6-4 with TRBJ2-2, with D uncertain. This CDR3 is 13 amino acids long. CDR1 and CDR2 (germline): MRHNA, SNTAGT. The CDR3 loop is CARSDSGTGELFF. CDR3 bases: TGTGCCCGCAGTGACTCGGGCACCGGGGAGCTGTTTTTT.

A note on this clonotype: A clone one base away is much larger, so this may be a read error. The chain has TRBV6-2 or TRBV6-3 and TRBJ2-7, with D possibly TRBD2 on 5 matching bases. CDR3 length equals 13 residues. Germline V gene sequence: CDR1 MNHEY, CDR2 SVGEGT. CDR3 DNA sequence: TGTACCAGCGGCATCGGGAACGTATACGAGCAGTACTTC. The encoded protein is CTSGIGNVYEQYF.

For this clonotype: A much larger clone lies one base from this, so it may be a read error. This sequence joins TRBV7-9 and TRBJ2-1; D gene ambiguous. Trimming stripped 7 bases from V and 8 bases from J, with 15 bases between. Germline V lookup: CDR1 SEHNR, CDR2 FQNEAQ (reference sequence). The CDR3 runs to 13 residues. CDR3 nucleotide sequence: TGTGCCAGCAACCTCAAGGTTTCCGATGAGCAGTTCTTC. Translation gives CASNLKVSDEQFF.

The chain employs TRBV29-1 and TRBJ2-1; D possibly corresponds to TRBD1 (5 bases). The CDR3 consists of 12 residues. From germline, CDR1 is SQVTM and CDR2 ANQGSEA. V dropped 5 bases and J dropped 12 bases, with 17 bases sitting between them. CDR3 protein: CSVKIARQMQFF. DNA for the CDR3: TGCAGCGTTAAAATCGCGAGACAGATGCAGTTCTTC.

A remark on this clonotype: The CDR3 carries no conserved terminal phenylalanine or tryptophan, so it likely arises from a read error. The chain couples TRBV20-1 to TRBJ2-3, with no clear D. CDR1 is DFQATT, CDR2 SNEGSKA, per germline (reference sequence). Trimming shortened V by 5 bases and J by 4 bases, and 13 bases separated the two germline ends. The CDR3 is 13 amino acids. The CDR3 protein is CSAPRRLSDTQYY. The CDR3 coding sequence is TGCAGTGCTCCGAGAAGGCTATCAGATACGCAGTATTAC.

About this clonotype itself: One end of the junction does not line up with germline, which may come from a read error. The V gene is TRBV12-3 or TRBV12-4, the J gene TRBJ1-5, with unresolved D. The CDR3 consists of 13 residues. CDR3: CASTDYADQPQYF. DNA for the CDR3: TGTGCCAGCACCGATTACGCGGATCAGCCCCAATATTTT.